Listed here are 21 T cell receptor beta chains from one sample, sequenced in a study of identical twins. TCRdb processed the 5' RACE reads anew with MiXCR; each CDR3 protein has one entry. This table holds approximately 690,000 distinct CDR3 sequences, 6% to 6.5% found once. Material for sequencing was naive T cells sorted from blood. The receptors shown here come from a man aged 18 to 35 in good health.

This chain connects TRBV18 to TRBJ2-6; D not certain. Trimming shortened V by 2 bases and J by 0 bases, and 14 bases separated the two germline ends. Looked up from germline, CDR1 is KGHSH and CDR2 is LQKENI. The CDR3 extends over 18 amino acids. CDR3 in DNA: TGTGCCAGCTCACCAATTAGACACCTGAGCTCTGGGGCCAACGTCCTGACTTTC. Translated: CASSPIRHLSSGANVLTF.

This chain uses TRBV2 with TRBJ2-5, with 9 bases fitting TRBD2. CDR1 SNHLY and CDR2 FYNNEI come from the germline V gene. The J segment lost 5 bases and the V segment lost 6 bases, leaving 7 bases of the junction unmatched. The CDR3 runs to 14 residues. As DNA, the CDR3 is TGTGCCAGCAGGGAGGTAGCGGGAGTCGAGACCCAGTACTTC. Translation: CASREVAGVETQYF.

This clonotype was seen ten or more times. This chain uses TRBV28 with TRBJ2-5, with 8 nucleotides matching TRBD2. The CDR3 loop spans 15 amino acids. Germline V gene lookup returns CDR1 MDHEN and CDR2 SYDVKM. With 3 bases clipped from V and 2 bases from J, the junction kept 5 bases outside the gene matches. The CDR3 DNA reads TGTGCCAGCAGTTTTGCTAGCGGGCTACAAGAGACCCAGTACTTC. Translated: CASSFASGLQETQYF.

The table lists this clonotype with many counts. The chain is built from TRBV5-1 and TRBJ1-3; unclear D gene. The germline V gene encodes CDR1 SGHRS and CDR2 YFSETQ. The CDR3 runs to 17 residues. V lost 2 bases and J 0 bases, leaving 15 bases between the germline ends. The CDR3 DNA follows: TGCGCCAGCAGCTTATCCTTGCCGGGAAGCTCTGGAAACACCATATATTTT. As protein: CASSLSLPGSSGNTIYF. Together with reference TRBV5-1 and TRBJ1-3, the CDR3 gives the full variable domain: KAGVTQTPRYLIKTRGQQVTLSCSPISGHRSVSWYQQTPGQGLQFLFEYFSETQRNKGNFPGRFSGRQFSNSRSEMNVSTLELGDSALYLCASSLSLPGSSGNTIYFGEGSWLTVV.

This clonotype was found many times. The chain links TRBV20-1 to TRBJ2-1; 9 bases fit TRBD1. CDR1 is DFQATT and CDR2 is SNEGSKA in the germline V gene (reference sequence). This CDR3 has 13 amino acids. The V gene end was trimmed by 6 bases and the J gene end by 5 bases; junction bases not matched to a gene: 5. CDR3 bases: TGCAGTGCACGACAGGGGGGGAACAATGAGCAGTTCTTC. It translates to CSARQGGNNEQFF.

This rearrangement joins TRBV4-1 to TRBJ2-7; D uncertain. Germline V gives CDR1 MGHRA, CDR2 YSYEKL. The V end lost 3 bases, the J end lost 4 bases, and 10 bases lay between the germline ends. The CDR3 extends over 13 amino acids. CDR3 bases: TGCGCCAGCAGCCATGCCGTAGGGTACGAGCAGTACGTC. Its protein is CASSHAVGYEQYV.

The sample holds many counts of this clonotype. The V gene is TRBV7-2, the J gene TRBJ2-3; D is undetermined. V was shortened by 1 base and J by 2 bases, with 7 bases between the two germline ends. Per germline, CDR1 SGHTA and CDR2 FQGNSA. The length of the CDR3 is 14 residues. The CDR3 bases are TGTGCCAGCAGCTTAGTTCCGTTCACAGATACGCAGTATTTT. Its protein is CASSLVPFTDTQYF. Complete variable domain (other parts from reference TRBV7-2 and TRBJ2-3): GAGVSQSPSNKVTEKGKDVELRCDPISGHTALYWYRQSLGQGLEFLIYFQGNSAPDKSGLPSDRFSAERTGGSVSTLTIQRTQQEDSAVYLCASSLVPFTDTQYFGPGTRLTVL.

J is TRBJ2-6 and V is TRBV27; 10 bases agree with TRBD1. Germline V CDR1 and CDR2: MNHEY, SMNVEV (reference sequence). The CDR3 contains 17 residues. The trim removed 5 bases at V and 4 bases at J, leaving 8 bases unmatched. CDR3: CASSGDRGKWGANVLTF. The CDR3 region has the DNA TGTGCCAGCAGTGGGGACAGGGGAAAGTGGGGGGCCAACGTCCTGACTTTC.

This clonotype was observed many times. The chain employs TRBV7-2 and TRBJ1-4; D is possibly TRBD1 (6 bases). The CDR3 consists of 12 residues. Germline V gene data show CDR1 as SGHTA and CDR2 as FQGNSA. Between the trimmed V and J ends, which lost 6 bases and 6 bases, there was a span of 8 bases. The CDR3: CASRRGYEKLFF. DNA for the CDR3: TGTGCCAGCAGAAGGGGGTATGAAAAACTGTTTTTT.

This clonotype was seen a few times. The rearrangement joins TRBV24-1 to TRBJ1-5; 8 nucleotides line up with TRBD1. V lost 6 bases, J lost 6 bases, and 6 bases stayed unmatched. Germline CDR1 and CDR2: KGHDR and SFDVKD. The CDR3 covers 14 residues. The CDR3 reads CATSPAGGGQPQHF. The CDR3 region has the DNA TGTGCCACCAGTCCCGCAGGGGGCGGTCAGCCCCAGCATTTT.

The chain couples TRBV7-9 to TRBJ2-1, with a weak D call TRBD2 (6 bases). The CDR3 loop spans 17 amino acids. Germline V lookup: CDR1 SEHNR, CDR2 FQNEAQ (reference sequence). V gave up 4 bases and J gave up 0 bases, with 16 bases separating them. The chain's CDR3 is CASSSPLSGFSYNEQFF. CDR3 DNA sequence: TGTGCCAGCAGCTCACCTTTAAGCGGGTTCTCCTACAATGAGCAGTTCTTC.

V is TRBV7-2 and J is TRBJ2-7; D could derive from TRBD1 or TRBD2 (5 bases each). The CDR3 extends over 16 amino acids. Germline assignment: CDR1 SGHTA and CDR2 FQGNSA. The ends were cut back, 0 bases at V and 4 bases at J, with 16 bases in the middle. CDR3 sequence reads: CASSLAQRGAGYEQYF. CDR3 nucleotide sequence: TGTGCCAGCAGCTTAGCGCAACGGGGCGCTGGATACGAGCAGTACTTC.

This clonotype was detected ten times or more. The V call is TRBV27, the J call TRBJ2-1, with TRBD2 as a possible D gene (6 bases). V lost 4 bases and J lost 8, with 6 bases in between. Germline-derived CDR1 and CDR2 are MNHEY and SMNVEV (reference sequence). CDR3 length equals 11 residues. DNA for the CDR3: TGTGCCAGCAGTTGGGAGGATGAGCAGTTCTTC. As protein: CASSWEDEQFF.

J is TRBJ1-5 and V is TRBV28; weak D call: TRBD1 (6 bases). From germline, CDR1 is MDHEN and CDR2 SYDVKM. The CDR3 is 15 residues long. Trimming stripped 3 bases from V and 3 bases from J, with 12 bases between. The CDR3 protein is CASSFLGGNNQPQHF. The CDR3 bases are TGTGCCAGCAGTTTCCTTGGGGGCAACAATCAGCCCCAGCATTTT.

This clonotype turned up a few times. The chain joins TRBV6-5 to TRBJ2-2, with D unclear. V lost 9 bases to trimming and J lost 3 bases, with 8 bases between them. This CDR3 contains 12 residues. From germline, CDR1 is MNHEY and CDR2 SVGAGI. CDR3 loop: CASLEYTGELFF. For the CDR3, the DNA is TGTGCCAGTCTAGAATACACCGGGGAGCTGTTTTTT.

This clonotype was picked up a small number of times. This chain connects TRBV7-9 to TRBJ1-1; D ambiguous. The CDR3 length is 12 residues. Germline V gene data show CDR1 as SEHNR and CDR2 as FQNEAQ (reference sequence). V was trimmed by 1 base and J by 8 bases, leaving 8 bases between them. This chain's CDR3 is CASSLVRAEAFF. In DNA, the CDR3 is TGTGCCAGCAGCTTAGTTCGGGCGGAAGCTTTCTTT.

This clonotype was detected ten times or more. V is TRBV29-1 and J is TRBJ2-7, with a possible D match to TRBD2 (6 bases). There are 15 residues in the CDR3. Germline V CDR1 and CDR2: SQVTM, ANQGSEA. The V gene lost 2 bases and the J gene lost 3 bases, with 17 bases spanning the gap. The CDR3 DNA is TGCAGCGTTGAAAGACGGGAGAGCGATGGCTACGAGCAGTACTTC. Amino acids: CSVERRESDGYEQYF.

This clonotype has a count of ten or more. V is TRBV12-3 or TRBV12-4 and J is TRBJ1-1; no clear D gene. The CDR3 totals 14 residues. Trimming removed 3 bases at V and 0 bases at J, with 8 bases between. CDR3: CASSFRRMNTEAFF. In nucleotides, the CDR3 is TGTGCCAGCAGTTTTAGGCGGATGAACACTGAAGCTTTCTTT.

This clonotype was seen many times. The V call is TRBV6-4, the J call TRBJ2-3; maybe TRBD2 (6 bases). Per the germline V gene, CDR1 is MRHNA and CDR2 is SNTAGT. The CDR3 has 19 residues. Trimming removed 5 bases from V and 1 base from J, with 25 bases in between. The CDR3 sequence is CASSHRRAGPILGTDTQYF. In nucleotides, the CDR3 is TGTGCCAGCAGTCACCGGCGGGCGGGGCCGATTTTGGGCACAGATACGCAGTATTTT.

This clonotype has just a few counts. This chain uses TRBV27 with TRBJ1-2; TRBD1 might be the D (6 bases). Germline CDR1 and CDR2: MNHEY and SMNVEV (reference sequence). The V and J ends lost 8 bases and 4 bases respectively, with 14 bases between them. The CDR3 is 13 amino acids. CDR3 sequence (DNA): TGTGCCAGCCGCCGGGGGGGCTCCTATGGCTACACCTTC. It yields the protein CASRRGGSYGYTF.

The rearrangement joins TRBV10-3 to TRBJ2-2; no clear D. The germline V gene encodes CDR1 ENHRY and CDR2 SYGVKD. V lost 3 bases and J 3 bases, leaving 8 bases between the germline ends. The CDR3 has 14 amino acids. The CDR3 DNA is TGTGCCATCAGTGATCGAACTTACACCGGGGAGCTGTTTTTT. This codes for CAISDRTYTGELFF.